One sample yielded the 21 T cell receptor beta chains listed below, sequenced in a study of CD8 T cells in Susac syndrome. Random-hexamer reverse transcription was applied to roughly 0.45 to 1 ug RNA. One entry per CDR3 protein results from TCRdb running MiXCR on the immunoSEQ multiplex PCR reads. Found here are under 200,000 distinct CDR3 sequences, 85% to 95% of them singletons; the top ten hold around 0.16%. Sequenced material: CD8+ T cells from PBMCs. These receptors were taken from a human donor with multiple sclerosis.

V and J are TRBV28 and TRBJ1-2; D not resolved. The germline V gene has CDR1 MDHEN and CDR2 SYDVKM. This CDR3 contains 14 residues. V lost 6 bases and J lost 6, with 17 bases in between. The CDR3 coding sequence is TGTGCCAGCAGACCCCCCGGAACTGTGGATGGCTACACCTTC. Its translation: CASRPPGTVDGYTF.

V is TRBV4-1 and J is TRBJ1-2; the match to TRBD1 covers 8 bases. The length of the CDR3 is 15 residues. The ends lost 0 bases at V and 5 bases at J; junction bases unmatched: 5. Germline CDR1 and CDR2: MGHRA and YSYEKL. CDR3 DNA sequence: TGCGCCAGCAGCCAAGATCAGGGGGCAGGTTATGGCTACACCTTC. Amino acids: CASSQDQGAGYGYTF.

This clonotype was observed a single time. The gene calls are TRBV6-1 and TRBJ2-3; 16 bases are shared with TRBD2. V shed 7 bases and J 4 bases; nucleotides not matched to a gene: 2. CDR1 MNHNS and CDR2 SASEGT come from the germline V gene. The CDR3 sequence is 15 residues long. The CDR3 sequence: CASTGTSGGADTQYF. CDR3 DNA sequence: TGTGCCAGCACTGGGACTAGCGGGGGGGCAGATACGCAGTATTTT.

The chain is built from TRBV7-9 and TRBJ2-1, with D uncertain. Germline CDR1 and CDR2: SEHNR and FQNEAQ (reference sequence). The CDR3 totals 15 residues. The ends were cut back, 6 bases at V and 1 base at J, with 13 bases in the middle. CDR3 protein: CASRRMATSYNEQFF. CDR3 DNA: TGTGCCAGCAGACGAATGGCCACTTCCTACAATGAGCAGTTCTTC.

CDR3 nucleotide sequence: TGCAGCGTTGAAGAATCTAGCGGGCGGTACAATGAGCAGTTCTTC. It encodes CSVEESSGRYNEQFF. The chain uses TRBV29-1 and TRBJ2-1; 8 bases align to TRBD2. Trimming took 0 bases from V and 4 from J; bases not matched to a gene: 5. The CDR3 sequence is 15 residues long. The germline V gene encodes CDR1 SQVTM and CDR2 ANQGSEA.

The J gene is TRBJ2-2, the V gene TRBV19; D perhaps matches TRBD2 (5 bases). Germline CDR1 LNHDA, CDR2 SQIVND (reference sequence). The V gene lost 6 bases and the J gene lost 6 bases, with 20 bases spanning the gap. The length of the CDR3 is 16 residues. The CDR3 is CASSHRGVAWPGELFF. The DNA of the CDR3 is TGTGCCAGTAGCCATCGGGGAGTGGCGTGGCCCGGGGAGCTGTTTTTT.

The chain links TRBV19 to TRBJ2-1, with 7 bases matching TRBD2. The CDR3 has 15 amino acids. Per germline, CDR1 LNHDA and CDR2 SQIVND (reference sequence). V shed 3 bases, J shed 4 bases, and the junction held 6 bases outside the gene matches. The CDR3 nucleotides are TGTGCCAGTAGTATTAACGGGAGGCCTTACAATGAGCAGTTCTTC. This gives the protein CASSINGRPYNEQFF.

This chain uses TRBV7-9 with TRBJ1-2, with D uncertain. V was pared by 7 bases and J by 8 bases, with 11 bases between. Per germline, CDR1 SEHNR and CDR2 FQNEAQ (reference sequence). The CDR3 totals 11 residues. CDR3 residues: CASNKMNGYTF. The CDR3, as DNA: TGTGCCAGCAACAAAATGAACGGCTACACCTTC.

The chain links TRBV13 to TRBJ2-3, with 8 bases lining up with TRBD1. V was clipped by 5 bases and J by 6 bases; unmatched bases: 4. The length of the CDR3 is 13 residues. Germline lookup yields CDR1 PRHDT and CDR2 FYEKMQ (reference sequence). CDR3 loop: CASSRTGLDTQYF. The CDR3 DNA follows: TGTGCCAGCAGCCGGACAGGGTTGGATACGCAGTATTTT.

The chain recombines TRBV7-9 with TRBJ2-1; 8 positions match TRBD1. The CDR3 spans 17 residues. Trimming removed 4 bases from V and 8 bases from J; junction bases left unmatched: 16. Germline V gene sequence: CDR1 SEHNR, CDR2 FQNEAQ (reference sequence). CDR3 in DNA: TGTGCCAGCAGCTCCGTCCCTCTCGAGACAGGGGATTATGAGCAGTTCTTC. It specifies CASSSVPLETGDYEQFF.

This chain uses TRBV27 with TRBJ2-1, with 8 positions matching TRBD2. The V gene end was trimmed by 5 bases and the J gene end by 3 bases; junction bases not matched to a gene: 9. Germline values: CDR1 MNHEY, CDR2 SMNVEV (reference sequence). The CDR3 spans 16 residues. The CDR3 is CASSIQLAEIYNEQFF. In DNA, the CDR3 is TGTGCCAGCAGTATCCAACTAGCGGAGATCTACAATGAGCAGTTCTTC.

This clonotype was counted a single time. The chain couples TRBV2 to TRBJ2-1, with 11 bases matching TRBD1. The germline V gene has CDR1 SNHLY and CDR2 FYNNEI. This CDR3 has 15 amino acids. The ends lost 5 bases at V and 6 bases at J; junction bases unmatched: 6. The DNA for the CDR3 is TGTGCCAGCAGTTTAACCGGGACAGGGGGCAATGAGCAGTTCTTC. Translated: CASSLTGTGGNEQFF.

CDR3 coding DNA: TGTGCCAGCAGCTTAGGTGGCGGGGGGGCTGATGAGCAGTTCTTC. Translation: CASSLGGGGADEQFF. This chain uses TRBV13 with TRBJ2-1; 9 nucleotides line up with TRBD2. The CDR3 is 15 amino acids. Trimming at V came to 0 bases and at J to 8 bases, leaving 5 bases not matched to a gene. Germline V gene sequence: CDR1 PRHDT, CDR2 FYEKMQ (reference sequence).

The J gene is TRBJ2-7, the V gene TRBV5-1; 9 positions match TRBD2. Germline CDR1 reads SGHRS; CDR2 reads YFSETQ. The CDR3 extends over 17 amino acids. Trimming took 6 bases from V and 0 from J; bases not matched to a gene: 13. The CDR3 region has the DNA TGCGCCAGCAATGGGGAGAATAGCGGGAGAAGCTCCTACGAGCAGTACTTC. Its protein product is CASNGENSGRSSYEQYF.

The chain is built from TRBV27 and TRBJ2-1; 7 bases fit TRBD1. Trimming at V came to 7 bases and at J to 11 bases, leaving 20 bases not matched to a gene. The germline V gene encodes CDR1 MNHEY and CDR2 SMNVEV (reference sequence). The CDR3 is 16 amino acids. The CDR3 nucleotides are TGTGCCAGCACCCCACCCCCGGGACAGAGCCCGAATCAGCAGTTCTTC. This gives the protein CASTPPPGQSPNQQFF.

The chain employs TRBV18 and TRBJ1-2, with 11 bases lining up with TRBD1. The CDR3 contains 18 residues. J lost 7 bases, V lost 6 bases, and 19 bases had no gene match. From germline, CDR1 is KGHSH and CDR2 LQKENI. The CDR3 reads CASSPIVLSGTGGVGYTF. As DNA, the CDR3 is TGTGCCAGCTCCCCAATCGTCCTTAGCGGGACAGGGGGAGTTGGCTACACCTTC.

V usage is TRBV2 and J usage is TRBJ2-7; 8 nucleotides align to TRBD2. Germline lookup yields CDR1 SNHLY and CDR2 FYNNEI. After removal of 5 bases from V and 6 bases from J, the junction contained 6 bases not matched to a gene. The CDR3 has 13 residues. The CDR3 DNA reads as TGTGCCAGCAGTTTTAGCGGGACCCCCGAGCAGTACTTC. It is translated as CASSFSGTPEQYF.

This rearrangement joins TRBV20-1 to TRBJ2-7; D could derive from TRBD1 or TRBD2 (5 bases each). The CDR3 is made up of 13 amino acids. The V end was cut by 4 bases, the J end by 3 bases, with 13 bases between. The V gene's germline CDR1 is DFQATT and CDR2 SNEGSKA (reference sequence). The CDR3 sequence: CSAMGWGFYEQYF. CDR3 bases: TGCAGTGCTATGGGGTGGGGGTTCTACGAGCAGTACTTC.

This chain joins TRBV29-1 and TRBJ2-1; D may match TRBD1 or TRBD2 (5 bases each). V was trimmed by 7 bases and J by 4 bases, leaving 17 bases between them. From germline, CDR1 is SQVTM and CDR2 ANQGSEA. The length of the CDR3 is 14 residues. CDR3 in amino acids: CSAEGTKLYNEQFF. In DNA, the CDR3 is TGCAGCGCCGAGGGGACCAAACTATACAATGAGCAGTTCTTC.

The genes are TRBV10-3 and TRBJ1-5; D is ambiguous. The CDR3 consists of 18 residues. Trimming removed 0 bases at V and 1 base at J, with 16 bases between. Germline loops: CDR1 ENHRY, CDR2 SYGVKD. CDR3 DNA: TGTGCCATCAGTGAGTCTATGACCGCGTACTCGAGCAATCAGCCCCAGCATTTT. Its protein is CAISESMTAYSSNQPQHF.

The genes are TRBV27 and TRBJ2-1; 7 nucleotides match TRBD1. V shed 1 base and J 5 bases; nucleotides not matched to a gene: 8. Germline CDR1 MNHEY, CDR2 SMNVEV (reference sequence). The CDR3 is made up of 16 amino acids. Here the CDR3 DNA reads TGTGCCAGCAGTTTATGGATCGACAGGGTTAACAATGAGCAGTTCTTC. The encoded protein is CASSLWIDRVNNEQFF.